One and the same sample provided the 8 T cell receptor beta chains below, sequenced in a study of blood T cell repertoires in COVID-19. Assay used: immunoSEQ multiplex PCR; TCRdb lists only in-frame clones, some missing. The sample has around 250,000 clones; around 84% are singletons. Sequencing was carried out using peripheral blood. These receptors were collected from a woman aged 70-85 years with active or convalescent COVID-19.

This rearrangement joins TRBV6-5 to TRBJ2-2, with no clear D. The germline V and J ends were trimmed by 8 bases and 5 bases, with 12 bases remaining between them. This CDR3 comprises 13 residues. The germline CDR1 and CDR2 sequences are MNHEY and SVGAGI. DNA of the CDR3: TGTGCCAGCCTTGTCCCGGAGACCGGGGAGCTGTTTTTT. Protein: CASLVPETGELFF.

The V gene is TRBV6-5, the J gene TRBJ2-7, with D perhaps TRBD2 (5 bases). Germline-derived CDR1 and CDR2 are MNHEY and SVGAGI. This CDR3 contains 14 residues. Trimming stripped 6 bases from V and 3 bases from J, with 15 bases between. CDR3 protein: CASSFASRDYEQYF. The CDR3 DNA follows: TGTGCCAGCAGCTTCGCCAGCCGGGACTACGAGCAGTACTTC.

This chain's CDR3 is CASSESRGEAFF. In DNA form, the CDR3 reads TGCGCCAGCAGTGAGTCGAGAGGTGAAGCTTTCTTT. V gene TRBV10-2 combines with J gene TRBJ1-1; D is unresolved. Germline CDR1 WSHSY, CDR2 SAAADI. This CDR3 contains 12 residues. V shed 0 bases and J shed 7 bases, with 6 bases lying between them.

The rearrangement links TRBV29-1 to TRBJ1-2; D not certain. Trimming took 1 base from V and 8 from J, leaving 14 bases between them. Germline CDR1 reads SQVTM; CDR2 reads ANQGSEA. The CDR3 sequence is 13 residues long. The CDR3 spells CSVEVERVRGYTF. The DNA for the CDR3 is TGCAGCGTTGAAGTAGAACGGGTTCGGGGCTACACCTTC.

This chain joins TRBV30 and TRBJ1-2; D is ambiguous. The CDR3 has 12 amino acids. CDR1 is GTSNPN and CDR2 is SVGIG in the germline V gene (reference sequence). V lost 4 bases and J 2 bases, leaving 8 bases between the germline ends. CDR3 in amino acids: CAWIRRNYGYTF. DNA for the CDR3: TGTGCCTGGATTAGGAGGAACTATGGCTACACCTTC.

This clone appeared a few times. The CDR3 DNA follows: TGTGCCAGCAGCTTGGCCAGGACCGGGGAGCTGTTTTTT. It is translated as CASSLARTGELFF. The V call is TRBV11-3, the J call TRBJ2-2; D remains unclear. The V gene's germline CDR1 is SGHNT and CDR2 YENEEA. This CDR3 has 13 residues. The V and J ends lost 3 bases and 5 bases respectively, with 7 bases between them. The variable domain in full, completed from reference TRBV11-3 and TRBJ2-2, reads EAGVVQSPRYKIIEKKQPVAFWCNPISGHNTLYWYLQNLGQGPELLIRYENEEAVDDSQLPKDRFSAERLKGVDSTLKIQPAELGDSAVYLCASSLARTGELFFGEGSRLTVL.

The rearrangement joins TRBV15 to TRBJ1-2; no firm D call. The V gene lost 5 bases and the J gene lost 8 bases, with 12 bases spanning the gap. From germline, CDR1 is LNHNV and CDR2 YYDKDF (reference sequence). This CDR3 has 12 amino acids. CDR3 protein: CATSLPLRGYTF. CDR3 sequence (DNA): TGTGCCACCAGCCTCCCCCTGAGGGGCTACACCTTC.

The rearrangement uses TRBV4-3 and TRBJ2-7; D not resolved. Germline V CDR1 and CDR2: LGHNA, YSLEER. The CDR3 runs 14 residues. The ends were cut back, 0 bases at V and 2 bases at J, with 8 bases in the middle. CDR3 DNA sequence: TGCGCCAGCAGCCAAGACAGTAGCCCCTACGAGCAGTACTTC. This gives the protein CASSQDSSPYEQYF.